The 18 T cell receptor beta chains below come from one sample, sequenced in a study of Ad26.COV2.S vaccination and SARS-CoV-2 variants. Libraries were prepared by immunoSEQ multiplex PCR; TCRdb keeps only in-frame clonotypes and omits some of them. The profile shows some 270,000 clones, around nine tenths of them singletons. The treatment is: 19 received Ad26.COV2.S at low or high dose, single or two shots; about 5 received placebo; per-sample allocation not given. Sampling occurred on day 63 after the first vaccine or placebo injection. The material was peripheral blood, obtained in a trial of Ad26.COV2.S vaccine versus placebo. Source of these receptors: a person between 18 and 60 years old who received the Ad26.COV2.S COVID-19 vaccine or a placebo.

V and J are TRBV6-5 and TRBJ2-3, with 7 positions matching TRBD2. Germline V gene lookup returns CDR1 MNHEY and CDR2 SVGAGI. The V and J ends lost 4 bases and 2 bases, in that order; junction bases with no gene match: 9. This CDR3 is built from 16 residues. The CDR3 region has the DNA TGTGCCAGCAGTTTCACTAGCGCGACGCCCACAGATACGCAGTATTTT. It is translated as CASSFTSATPTDTQYF.

This clone was observed once. J is TRBJ2-3 and V is TRBV20-1, with TRBD2 identical over 11 bases. Germline V gene lookup returns CDR1 DFQATT and CDR2 SNEGSKA (reference sequence). V shed 3 bases and J 4 bases; nucleotides not matched to a gene: 9. CDR3 size: 16 residues. CDR3 amino acids: CSASGLAGGPSDTQYF. The CDR3 region has the DNA TGCAGTGCTAGTGGCTTAGCGGGAGGGCCGTCAGATACGCAGTATTTT.

This clone was found a few times. The genes are TRBV6-5 and TRBJ2-7; D could derive from TRBD1 or TRBD2 (5 bases each). The CDR3 has 15 residues. CDR1 and CDR2 (germline): MNHEY, SVGAGI. The V end lost 6 bases, the J end lost 1 base, and 16 bases lay between the germline ends. The CDR3 loop reads CASRYQIGGSYEQYF. The CDR3 DNA is TGTGCCAGCAGATATCAAATTGGGGGTTCCTACGAGCAGTACTTC.

The J gene is TRBJ2-3, the V gene TRBV15, with a possible D match to TRBD2 (6 bases). V lost 2 bases and J 2 bases, leaving 11 bases between the germline ends. This CDR3 region has 15 residues. Germline CDR1 reads LNHNV; CDR2 reads YYDKDF (reference sequence). The CDR3 region is CATSRIADLTDTQYF. DNA of the CDR3: TGTGCCACCAGCAGAATAGCGGATCTCACAGATACGCAGTATTTT. The complete variable domain, with remaining parts taken from reference TRBV15 and TRBJ2-3, reads DAMVIQNPRYQVTQFGKPVTLSCSQTLNHNVMYWYQQKSSQAPKLLFHYYDKDFNNEADTPDNFQSRRPNTSFCFLDIRSPGLGDTAMYLCATSRIADLTDTQYFGPGTRLTVL.

The table lists this clone with a few counts. The J gene is TRBJ1-4, the V gene TRBV30; TRBD1 matches at 7 bases. Trimming took 5 bases from V and 8 from J; bases not matched to a gene: 8. This CDR3 is 13 amino acids long. From germline, CDR1 is GTSNPN and CDR2 SVGIG (reference sequence). The DNA of the CDR3 is TGTGCCTGGGGGGGAGGGGGCGGAGAAAAACTGTTTTTT. It specifies CAWGGGGGEKLFF. The variable domain in full, with the rest retrieved from reference TRBV30 and TRBJ1-4, is SQTIHQWPATLVQPVGSPLSLECTVEGTSNPNLYWYRQAAGRGLQLLFYSVGIGQISSEVPQNLSASRPQDRQFILSSKKLLLSDSGFYLCAWGGGGGEKLFFGSGTQLSVL.

The chain is built from TRBV19 and TRBJ2-3; 9 bases map to TRBD2. The CDR3 totals 18 residues. The germline CDR1 and CDR2 sequences are LNHDA and SQIVND (reference sequence). Unmatched junction bases numbered 9, after V lost 0 bases and J lost 2 bases. The CDR3 loop is CASSIDSASGAITDTQYF. The CDR3 DNA reads as TGTGCCAGTAGTATAGATTCGGCTAGCGGGGCAATCACAGATACGCAGTATTTT. Full variable domain (outside the CDR3, taken from reference TRBV19 and TRBJ2-3): DGGITQSPKYLFRKEGQNVTLSCEQNLNHDAMYWYRQDPGQGLRLIYYSQIVNDFQKGDIAEGYSVSREKKESFPLTVTSAQKNPTAFYLCASSIDSASGAITDTQYFGPGTRLTVL.

The J gene is TRBJ1-6, the V gene TRBV6-5; D call uncertain. The CDR3 spans 12 residues. From germline, CDR1 is MNHEY and CDR2 SVGAGI. The ends were cut back, 6 bases at V and 3 bases at J, with 3 bases in the middle. CDR3 region: CASRHYNSPLHF. In DNA, the CDR3 is TGTGCCAGCAGGCACTATAATTCACCCCTCCACTTT.

This clone was seen once. The chain combines TRBV28 with TRBJ2-5; TRBD2 matches 10 bases. The trim removed 5 bases at V and 3 bases at J, leaving 3 bases unmatched. The CDR3 contains 14 residues. Germline CDR1 and CDR2: MDHEN and SYDVKM. The DNA of the CDR3 is TGTGCCAGCAGTGGGAGCGGGAGGGAAGAGACCCAGTACTTC. It translates to CASSGSGREETQYF.

The sample holds one count of this clone. This rearrangement joins TRBV19 to TRBJ2-1; 8 nucleotides line up with TRBD2. CDR1 is LNHDA and CDR2 is SQIVND in the germline V gene (reference sequence). Trimming at V came to 1 base and at J to 1 base, leaving 6 bases not matched to a gene. This CDR3 comprises 17 residues. CDR3 amino acids: CASSIGSLAVSYNEQFF. The CDR3 DNA is TGTGCCAGTAGTATAGGGTCACTAGCGGTTTCCTACAATGAGCAGTTCTTC.

This rearrangement joins TRBV19 to TRBJ2-4; D unresolved. This CDR3 is built from 14 residues. V was shortened by 7 bases and J by 0 bases, with 10 bases between the two germline ends. Germline CDR1 and CDR2: LNHDA and SQIVND (reference sequence). The CDR3 is CASNSDLAKNIQYF. The DNA for the CDR3 is TGTGCCAGTAACAGTGATTTAGCCAAAAACATTCAGTACTTC.

The chain has TRBV6-2 or TRBV6-3 and TRBJ1-2, with D perhaps matching TRBD1 (6 bases). Germline V CDR1 and CDR2: MNHEY, SVGEGT. V was cut by 2 bases and J by 5 bases, with 15 bases left in between. This CDR3 region has 15 residues. The CDR3: CASSYPDSKLYGYTF. The CDR3 nucleotides are TGTGCCAGCAGTTACCCGGACAGTAAACTATATGGCTACACCTTC.

This clone came up once. The chain joins TRBV15 to TRBJ2-1, with 15 bases identical to TRBD2. CDR1 is LNHNV, CDR2 YYDKDF, per germline (reference sequence). This CDR3 is built from 18 residues. With V trimmed by 1 base and J by 8 bases, 9 bases remained unmatched. CDR3 loop: CATSRGGGLAGGWDEQFF. CDR3 bases: TGTGCCACCAGCAGAGGTGGGGGACTAGCGGGAGGATGGGATGAGCAGTTCTTC.

The V and J genes are TRBV6-2 or TRBV6-3 and TRBJ1-3; no definite D call. The V end lost 5 bases, the J end lost 2 bases, and 16 bases lay between the germline ends. Per germline, CDR1 MNHEY and CDR2 SVGEGT. The CDR3 totals 16 residues. The CDR3 here is CASSPSRWTAGNTIYF. CDR3 in DNA: TGTGCCAGCAGTCCGTCTCGGTGGACGGCTGGAAACACCATATATTTT.

In DNA form, the CDR3 reads TGTGCCAGCAGTTCTCCGGGACAGGGGGCCACCGGGGAGCTGTTTTTT. This encodes CASSSPGQGATGELFF. The chain has TRBV6-2 or TRBV6-3 and TRBJ2-2, with TRBD1 matching 12 bases. CDR1 and CDR2 from the germline V gene are MNHEY and SVGEGT. J was trimmed by 4 bases and V by 4 bases; bases with no gene match: 4. CDR3 length: 16 amino acids.

Only a few counts were recorded for this clone. The chain links TRBV6-4 to TRBJ2-1, with 8 bases fitting TRBD2. Germline assignment: CDR1 MRHNA and CDR2 SNTAGT. The ends lost 0 bases at V and 6 bases at J; junction bases unmatched: 4. The CDR3 consists of 15 residues. CDR3 protein: CASSDSPGTSNEQFF. DNA of the CDR3: TGTGCCAGCAGTGACTCGCCCGGGACTAGCAATGAGCAGTTCTTC.

The chain carries TRBV5-1 and TRBJ1-1; no clear D. CDR1 and CDR2 from the germline V gene are SGHRS and YFSETQ. There are 14 residues in the CDR3. Trimming shortened V by 3 bases and J by 0 bases, and 9 bases separated the two germline ends. The CDR3, as DNA: TGCGCCAGCAGCTCCAGGAGCATGAACACTGAAGCTTTCTTT. Its protein is CASSSRSMNTEAFF.

This chain's CDR3 is CASSYGSGELFF. The CDR3, as DNA: TGTGCCAGCAGTTACGGTAGCGGGGAGCTGTTTTTT. The chain couples TRBV6-5 to TRBJ2-2; D is ambiguous. CDR3 size: 12 residues. Germline V lookup: CDR1 MNHEY, CDR2 SVGAGI. The V end lost 2 bases, the J end lost 7 bases, and 5 bases lay between the germline ends.

The J gene is TRBJ2-1, the V gene TRBV7-9, with D perhaps assigned TRBD1 or TRBD2 (5 bases each). The V gene's germline CDR1 is SEHNR and CDR2 FQNEAQ (reference sequence). The CDR3 is 13 residues long. Trimming stripped 5 bases from V and 5 bases from J, with 10 bases between. The CDR3 region is CASSKRGHNEQFF. The CDR3 DNA reads as TGTGCCAGCAGCAAAAGGGGACACAATGAGCAGTTCTTC.